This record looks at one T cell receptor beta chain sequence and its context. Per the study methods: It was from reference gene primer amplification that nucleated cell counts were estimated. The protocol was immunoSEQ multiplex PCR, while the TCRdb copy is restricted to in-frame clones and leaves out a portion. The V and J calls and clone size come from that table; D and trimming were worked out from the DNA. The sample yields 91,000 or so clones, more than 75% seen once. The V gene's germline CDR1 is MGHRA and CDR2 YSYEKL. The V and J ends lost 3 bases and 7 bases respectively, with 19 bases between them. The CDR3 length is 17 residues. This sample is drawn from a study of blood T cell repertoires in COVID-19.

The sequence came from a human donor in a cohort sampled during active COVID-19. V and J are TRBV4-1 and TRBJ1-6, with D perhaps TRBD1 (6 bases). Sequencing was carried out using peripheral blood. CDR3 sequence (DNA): TGCGCCAGCAGCCAGTGGGGGGGCGCAGGGCAAAATTCACCCCTCCACTTT. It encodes CASSQWGGAGQNSPLHF.